This TCR beta chain stems from a study of shared clonotypes between healthy human individuals. In the study overall: Each donor contributed plates that comprised three CD4 naive, three CD4 memory, two CD8 naive and one CD8 memory.

Concerning this clone itself: Its matching antigen is unknown.

The study, taken as a whole, reports: Though the depth was large, rarefaction showed that sorted-subset sequencing was incomplete. It was anticipated that sequencing depth would influence how many clonotypes donors shared.

V shed 2 bases, J shed 4 bases, and the junction held 7 bases outside the gene matches. The CDR3 runs to 15 residues. CDR1 is KGHSH, CDR2 LQKENI, per germline. Every contributor of samples was a Caucasian grown-up residing in Nashville, Tennessee. Profiling relied on immunoSEQ multiplex PCR, and the TCRdb table lists in-frame clones only, not all of them. The repertoire holds some 2,400,000 clones, with approximately 94% as singletons. This TCR derives from a man in his late teens or twenties in good health. The V call is TRBV18, the J call TRBJ1-2, with 7 bases lining up with TRBD1. Sequencing was performed on naive CD4+ T cells sorted from blood. Regarding subset: CD45RA+ positively selected. In DNA form, the CDR3 reads TGTGCCAGCTCACCATCCCTGGACAGGATCTATGGCTACACCTTC. Amino acid sequence: CASSPSLDRIYGYTF. Full variable domain (remainder filled in from reference TRBV18 and TRBJ1-2): NAGVMQNPRHLVRRRGQEARLRCSPMKGHSHVYWYRQLPEEGLKFMVYLQKENIIDESGMPKERFSAEFPKEGPSILRIQQVVRGDSAAYFCASSPSLDRIYGYTFGSGTRLTVV.